This entry lists 9 T cell receptor beta chains sequenced from one sample in a study of CD8 T cells in ankylosing spondylitis. These TCRs are of unknown antigen specificity. Using its own MiXCR run on the 5' RACE reads, TCRdb lists one record per CDR3 protein. This table has about 220,000 distinct CDR3 sequences, roughly 18% appearing once. Study results and limitations: What appeared characteristic of ankylosing spondylitis blood was a TCR beta motif of about eight highly homologous variants.

The sequenced sample was blood, either unsorted or a sorted T cell fraction (not recorded which). The receptor source for this set is a male donor with ankylosing spondylitis.

This clonotype was observed a handful of times. The rearrangement joins TRBV20-1 to TRBJ1-1; 9 bases align to TRBD1. The germline CDR1 and CDR2 sequences are DFQATT and SNEGSKA (reference sequence). CDR3 length: 14 amino acids. V was clipped by 2 bases and J by 8 bases; unmatched bases: 9. In DNA form, the CDR3 reads TGCAGTGCTAGACTACCGGGACAGGGAGAAGAAGCTTTCTTT. As protein: CSARLPGQGEEAFF.

V and J are TRBV9 and TRBJ2-2; D is perhaps TRBD1 (5 bases). V dropped 0 bases and J dropped 3 bases, with 12 bases sitting between them. Germline V lookup: CDR1 SGDLS, CDR2 YYNGEE. The CDR3 consists of 16 residues. For the CDR3, the DNA is TGTGCCAGCAGCGTAGATGACAGCCCAGACACCGGGGAGCTGTTTTTT. It yields the protein CASSVDDSPDTGELFF.

The chain's CDR3 is CASSQGRDSSTSGANVLTF. The CDR3 region has the DNA TGCGCCAGCAGCCAAGGAAGGGACAGTTCAACGTCTGGGGCCAACGTCCTGACTTTC. The rearrangement joins TRBV4-3 to TRBJ2-6; TRBD1 agrees at 7 bases. In germline, CDR1 is LGHNA, CDR2 YSLEER. J gave up 1 base and V 1 base, and 10 bases lay outside the gene matches. CDR3 length equals 19 residues.

This clonotype was seen a few times. This chain's CDR3 is CASSYGVSTDTQYF. The DNA of the CDR3 is TGTGCCAGCAGTTATGGAGTAAGCACAGATACGCAGTATTTT. V usage is TRBV6-2 or TRBV6-3 and J usage is TRBJ2-3; unclear D gene. Trimming removed 3 bases at V and 0 bases at J, with 7 bases between. Germline V gives CDR1 MNHEY, CDR2 SVGEGT. The CDR3 loop spans 14 amino acids.

Ten or more counts support this clonotype. The V call is TRBV12-3 or TRBV12-4, the J call TRBJ2-7; D not resolved. Trimming left V 4 bases short and J 5 bases short, with 12 bases between. The CDR3 is 13 amino acids. The CDR3 is CASSSLAGHEQYF. The CDR3 DNA reads as TGTGCCAGCAGTTCTCTTGCAGGCCACGAGCAGTACTTC.

Only a few counts were recorded for this clonotype. V is TRBV27 and J is TRBJ2-1; the D gene could be TRBD1 or TRBD2 (5 bases each). The CDR3 consists of 14 residues. Deletions cut 3 bases from V and 2 bases from J, with 8 bases between. Germline assignment: CDR1 MNHEY and CDR2 SMNVEV (reference sequence). Here the CDR3 reads CASSLQGPYNEQFF. CDR3 DNA sequence: TGTGCCAGCAGTTTGCAGGGACCCTACAATGAGCAGTTCTTC.

This clonotype was observed a handful of times. The rearrangement links TRBV27 to TRBJ1-4, with TRBD1 as a possible D gene (6 bases). The germline gives CDR1 MNHEY, CDR2 SMNVEV (reference sequence). V was clipped by 4 bases and J by 12 bases, with 12 bases between them. This CDR3 has 12 amino acids. As DNA, the CDR3 is TGTGCCAGCAGTTCAACAGGGTTGGAACTGTTTTTT. Its protein is CASSSTGLELFF.

This clonotype has a handful of counts. The V and J genes are TRBV5-1 and TRBJ2-1; D gene unclear. Per the germline V gene, CDR1 is SGHRS and CDR2 is YFSETQ. The CDR3 has 15 amino acids. Trimming left V 2 bases short and J 0 bases short, with 9 bases between. As DNA, the CDR3 is TGCGCCAGCAGCTTCTTGGTAAGCTCCTACAATGAGCAGTTCTTC. Protein sequence: CASSFLVSSYNEQFF. The variable domain in full, with the rest retrieved from reference TRBV5-1 and TRBJ2-1, is KAGVTQTPRYLIKTRGQQVTLSCSPISGHRSVSWYQQTPGQGLQFLFEYFSETQRNKGNFPGRFSGRQFSNSRSEMNVSTLELGDSALYLCASSFLVSSYNEQFFGPGTRLTVL.

This clonotype came up a few times. The chain has TRBV27 and TRBJ1-5; 7 nucleotides match TRBD1. V was pared by 6 bases and J by 3 bases, with 8 bases of the junction left unmatched. Germline values: CDR1 MNHEY, CDR2 SMNVEV (reference sequence). The CDR3 extends over 15 amino acids. This chain's CDR3 is CASREGQVNNQPQHF. As DNA, the CDR3 is TGTGCCAGCAGGGAAGGACAGGTGAACAATCAGCCCCAGCATTTT.